Listed below are T cell receptor beta chains from one sample, sequenced in a study of T cells in Graves' hyperthyroidism and ophthalmopathy. TCRdb passed the multiplex PCR reads through MiXCR, listing each CDR3 protein once. The repertoire holds a few hundred thousand distinct CDR3 sequences, with roughly an eighth as singletons. Sequenced input: blood. The receptors here all came from a woman under 30 with Graves' hyperthyroidism. The CDR3 runs from the conserved cysteine through the conserved F or W. D genes are given only for firm matches. Clone size is shown for a subset of rows, as once, few, many or a class of expanded clone.

CDR3: CASSLELAGGHGANVLTF
DNA: TGCGCCAGCAGCTTGGAACTAGCGGGAGGGCATGGGGCCAACGTCCTGACTTTC
length: 18
D: TRBD2
J: TRBJ2-6
size: few
V: TRBV5-1

CDR3: CASSSWTLRGSEEQYF
DNA: TGTGCCAGCAGTTCATGGACGTTAAGGGGGTCTGAGGAGCAGTACTTC
length: 16
D: -
J: TRBJ2-7
size: -
V: TRBV27

CDR3: CAWKGTGSYNEQFF
DNA: TGTGCCTGGAAAGGGACAGGGTCCTACAATGAGCAGTTCTTC
length: 14
D: TRBD1
J: TRBJ2-1
size: many
V: TRBV30

CDR3: CASSEVRVYGYTF
DNA: TGTGCCAGCAGTGAGGTCAGGGTCTATGGCTACACCTTC
length: 13
D: -
J: TRBJ1-2
size: many
V: TRBV2

CDR3: CASRDTENYGYTF
DNA: TGTGCCAGCAGGGATACGGAAAACTATGGCTACACCTTC
length: 13
D: -
J: TRBJ1-2
size: many
V: TRBV28

CDR3: CASSFNRGRNTEAFF
DNA: TGTGCCAGCAGTTTCAACAGGGGGCGGAACACTGAAGCTTTCTTT
length: 15
D: TRBD1
J: TRBJ1-1
size: many
V: TRBV27

CDR3: CASSLRREEGIEQYF
DNA: TGCGCCAGCAGCTTGCGACGGGAGGAGGGTATCGAGCAGTACTTC
length: 15
D: TRBD2
J: TRBJ2-7
size: -
V: TRBV5-1

CDR3: CASSSGTSGRATDTQYF
DNA: TGTGCCAGCAGCTCCGGGACTAGCGGGAGGGCCACAGATACGCAGTATTTT
length: 17
D: TRBD2
J: TRBJ2-3
size: many
V: TRBV11-1

CDR3: CASSTGGGNEQFF
DNA: TGTGCCAGTAGTACAGGGGGAGGCAATGAGCAGTTCTTC
length: 13
D: -
J: TRBJ2-1
size: few
V: TRBV19

CDR3: CASSLSGGDTQYF
DNA: TGTGCCAGCAGCTTGTCAGGGGGAGATACGCAGTATTTT
length: 13
D: TRBD1
J: TRBJ2-3
size: many
V: TRBV7-2

CDR3: CASSLGPGLAMDTQYF
DNA: TGTGCCAGCAGTTTGGGGCCAGGACTAGCAATGGATACGCAGTATTTT
length: 16
D: TRBD2
J: TRBJ2-3
size: many
V: TRBV12-3/TRBV12-4

CDR3: CASSLQYEQYF
DNA: TGTGCCAGCAGTTTACAGTACGAGCAGTACTTC
length: 11
D: -
J: TRBJ2-7
size: many
V: TRBV28

CDR3: CASSQEARQEFYGYTF
DNA: TGCGCCAGCAGCCAAGAAGCCCGACAGGAGTTCTATGGCTACACCTTC
length: 16
D: -
J: TRBJ1-2
size: few
V: TRBV4-1

CDR3: CASSLGPAGDTQYF
DNA: TGTGCCAGCAGCTTAGGCCCGGCGGGGGATACGCAGTATTTT
length: 14
D: -
J: TRBJ2-3
size: -
V: TRBV7-9

CDR3: CASSPPGGVEAFF
DNA: TGTGCCAGCAGTCCCCCAGGGGGTGTTGAAGCTTTCTTT
length: 13
D: TRBD1
J: TRBJ1-1
size: many
V: TRBV6-1

CDR3: CASSYSLGQGALDEQFF
DNA: TGTGCCAGCAGTTACTCGTTGGGACAGGGGGCCCTAGATGAGCAGTTCTTC
length: 17
D: TRBD1
J: TRBJ2-1
size: many
V: TRBV6-2/TRBV6-3

CDR3: CASSDVGGGRRSDTQYF
DNA: TGTGCCAGCAGTGACGTCGGGGGGGGGAGACGGTCAGATACGCAGTATTTT
length: 17
D: TRBD2
J: TRBJ2-3
size: many
V: TRBV6-1

CDR3: CASSSQTGFGTEAFF
DNA: TGTGCCAGCAGTTCGCAAACAGGGTTTGGTACTGAAGCTTTCTTT
length: 15
D: -
J: TRBJ1-1
size: few
V: TRBV12-3/TRBV12-4

CDR3: CASSHMQGAYNEQFF
DNA: TGCGCCAGCAGCCATATGCAGGGGGCCTACAATGAGCAGTTCTTC
length: 15
D: TRBD1
J: TRBJ2-1
size: many
V: TRBV4-1

CDR3: CASSPTSSGAYNEQFF
DNA: TGTGCCAGCAGTCCGACATCTAGCGGGGCCTACAATGAGCAGTTCTTC
length: 16
D: TRBD2
J: TRBJ2-1
size: -
V: TRBV27

CDR3: CASSRTGEHYEQYF
DNA: TGTGCCAGCAGTCGGACAGGGGAGCATTACGAGCAGTACTTC
length: 14
D: TRBD1
J: TRBJ2-7
size: many
V: TRBV6-1

CDR3: CASSRLAGGRDEQFF
DNA: TGTGCCAGCAGTCGACTAGCGGGAGGGCGTGATGAGCAGTTCTTC
length: 15
D: TRBD2
J: TRBJ2-1
size: many
V: TRBV6-2/TRBV6-3

CDR3: CASRDRGLVGYGYTF
DNA: TGTGCCAGCAGGGACAGGGGCCTAGTAGGCTATGGCTACACCTTC
length: 15
D: TRBD1
J: TRBJ1-2
size: few
V: TRBV6-1

CDR3: CASSKGNSGSYNEQFF
DNA: TGTGCCAGTAGTAAGGGGAACAGCGGGTCCTACAATGAGCAGTTCTTC
length: 16
D: -
J: TRBJ2-1
size: few
V: TRBV19

CDR3: CASSSGGRDEQYF
DNA: TGTGCCAGCAGTTCCGGCGGGAGAGACGAGCAGTACTTC
length: 13
D: TRBD2
J: TRBJ2-7
size: many
V: TRBV28

CDR3: CAWRTGVYEQYF
DNA: TGTGCCTGGCGGACAGGGGTCTACGAGCAGTACTTC
length: 12
D: TRBD1
J: TRBJ2-7
size: many
V: TRBV30

CDR3: CASSLGGSTGGNYGYTF
DNA: TGTGCCAGCAGCTTAGGGGGGTCGACAGGGGGCAACTATGGCTACACCTTC
length: 17
D: TRBD1
J: TRBJ1-2
size: few
V: TRBV13

CDR3: CAWLRTANTEAFF
DNA: TGTGCCTGGCTTCGGACAGCGAACACTGAAGCTTTCTTT
length: 13
D: -
J: TRBJ1-1
size: many
V: TRBV30

CDR3: CASKRTDTDTQYF
DNA: TGCGCCAGCAAACGGACAGACACAGATACGCAGTATTTT
length: 13
D: -
J: TRBJ2-3
size: many
V: TRBV5-1

CDR3: CASSFTGGSSYNEQFF
DNA: TGTGCCAGCAGCTTCACTGGGGGGAGCTCCTACAATGAGCAGTTCTTC
length: 16
D: -
J: TRBJ2-1
size: -
V: TRBV5-5

CDR3: CAWTPGGETQYF
DNA: TGTGCCTGGACCCCTGGGGGCGAGACCCAGTACTTC
length: 12
D: -
J: TRBJ2-5
size: many
V: TRBV30

CDR3: CASSRVGTALDGYTF
DNA: TGTGCCAGCAGCCGCGTCGGGACAGCGCTAGATGGCTACACCTTC
length: 15
D: TRBD1
J: TRBJ1-2
size: few
V: TRBV7-3

CDR3: CASSLASGLAGDYEQYF
DNA: TGTGCCAGCAGCTTAGCGAGTGGGCTAGCGGGAGACTACGAGCAGTACTTC
length: 17
D: TRBD2
J: TRBJ2-7
size: many
V: TRBV7-8

CDR3: CASSFWGSNQPQHF
DNA: TGTGCCAGCAGCTTTTGGGGTAGCAATCAGCCCCAGCATTTT
length: 14
D: -
J: TRBJ1-5
size: many
V: TRBV5-5

CDR3: CACSPGQGSETQYF
DNA: TGTGCCTGCTCACCGGGACAGGGTTCGGAGACCCAGTACTTC
length: 14
D: TRBD1
J: TRBJ2-5
size: few
V: TRBV18

CDR3: CSARDFNGLSTDTQYF
DNA: TGCAGTGCTAGAGATTTTAACGGACTTAGCACAGATACGCAGTATTTT
length: 16
D: -
J: TRBJ2-3
size: many
V: TRBV20-1

CDR3: CASSPGPAGYNEQFF
DNA: TGTGCCAGCAGCCCCGGTCCAGCGGGGTACAATGAGCAGTTCTTC
length: 15
D: TRBD2
J: TRBJ2-1
size: few
V: TRBV11-2

CDR3: CASSSGSGNYGYTF
DNA: TGTGCCAGCAGTTCAGGGAGCGGTAACTATGGCTACACCTTC
length: 14
D: -
J: TRBJ1-2
size: many
V: TRBV12-3/TRBV12-4

CDR3: CASSLGTSVYNEQFF
DNA: TGTGCCAGCAGTTTAGGGACTAGCGTTTACAATGAGCAGTTCTTC
length: 15
D: TRBD2
J: TRBJ2-1
size: many
V: TRBV28

CDR3: CASSWDSGSLYEQYF
DNA: TGCGCCAGCAGCTGGGATAGCGGGAGCCTCTACGAGCAGTACTTC
length: 15
D: TRBD2
J: TRBJ2-7
size: many
V: TRBV5-1

CDR3: CASSLGGPEETQYF
DNA: TGTGCCAGCAGCTTAGGGGGGCCGGAAGAGACCCAGTACTTC
length: 14
D: -
J: TRBJ2-5
size: -
V: TRBV13

CDR3: CASSGGYSSNTQYF
DNA: TGTGCCAGCAGTGGGGGCTATTCCTCAAATACGCAGTATTTT
length: 14
D: -
J: TRBJ2-3
size: many
V: TRBV27

CDR3: CSVRTAHAYEQYF
DNA: TGCAGCGTTCGGACTGCCCATGCCTACGAGCAGTACTTC
length: 13
D: -
J: TRBJ2-7
size: many
V: TRBV29-1

CDR3: CASSLDPLRASYEQYF
DNA: TGCGCCAGCAGCTTGGACCCGTTGCGGGCGTCCTACGAGCAGTACTTC
length: 16
D: -
J: TRBJ2-7
size: -
V: TRBV5-1

CDR3: CASGLVLGDSSSYEQYF
DNA: TGTGCTAGTGGTTTGGTACTGGGGGATTCCAGTTCCTACGAGCAGTACTTC
length: 17
D: -
J: TRBJ2-7
size: many
V: TRBV12-5